This TCR beta chain was captured by sequencing in a study of T cell responses to AZD1222 COVID-19 vaccine. Some clones are missing from TCRdb's copy, which holds only in-frame ones; the method was immunoSEQ multiplex PCR. The sample consists of 110,000 or so clones, roughly 88% of them appearing once. As for this clone: Its antigen is unknown.

The V end was cut by 10 bases, the J end by 2 bases, with 20 bases between. The CDR3 is 15 residues long. Germline V CDR1 and CDR2: MNHEY, SVGAGI. Combined were second doses at about 4 or about 12 weeks. Whole-study findings and limits: Researchers took repertoire samples only after the peak T cell response had come. Seropositivity was recorded at baseline in only a handful of AZD1222 recipients. White British donors predominated, females outnumbered males, and clonal diversity was possibly underestimated.

Here the sequenced sample was peripheral blood, taken 28 days after the second AZD1222 dose. This receptor was taken from an adult who received the AZD1222 COVID-19 vaccine. The V and J genes are TRBV6-5 and TRBJ1-2, with D possibly matching TRBD1 (5 bases). This CDR3 reads CATTRPGGENYGYTF. CDR3 sequence (DNA): TGTGCCACCACTCGCCCTGGGGGGGAGAACTATGGCTACACCTTC.